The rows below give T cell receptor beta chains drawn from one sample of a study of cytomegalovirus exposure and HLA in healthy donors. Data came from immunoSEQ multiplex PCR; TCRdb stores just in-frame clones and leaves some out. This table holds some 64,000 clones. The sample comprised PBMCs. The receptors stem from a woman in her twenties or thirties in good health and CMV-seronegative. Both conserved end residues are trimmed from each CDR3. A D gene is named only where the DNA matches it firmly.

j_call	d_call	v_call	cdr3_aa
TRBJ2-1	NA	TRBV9	ASSVNDNEQF
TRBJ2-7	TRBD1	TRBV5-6	ASSSDRGGEQY
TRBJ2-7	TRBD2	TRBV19	ASSPRGGEQY
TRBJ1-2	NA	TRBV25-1	ASSESMGRYGYT
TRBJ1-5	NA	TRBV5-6	ASSISREGRGNQPQH
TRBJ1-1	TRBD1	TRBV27	ASSLLLTGGTEAF
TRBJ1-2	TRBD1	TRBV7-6	ASSLTLGQGANGYT
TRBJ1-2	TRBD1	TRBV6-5	ASSYQGQGYGYT
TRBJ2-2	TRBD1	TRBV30	AWSTGQESGELF
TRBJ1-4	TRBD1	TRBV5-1	ASSRQGLAGEKLF
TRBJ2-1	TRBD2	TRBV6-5	ASSWRLAGGNEQF
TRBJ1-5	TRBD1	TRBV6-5	ASSSDRNFNQPQH
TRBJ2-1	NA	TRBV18	ASSPFTDNEQF
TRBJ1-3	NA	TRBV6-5	ASRDRDSGNTIY
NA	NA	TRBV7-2	ASTSGWYYEQY
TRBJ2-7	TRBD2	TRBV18	ASSPPTGRTNYEQY
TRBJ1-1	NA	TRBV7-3	ASSLGGVDTEAF
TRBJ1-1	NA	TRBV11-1	ASSLGEVIRHTEAF
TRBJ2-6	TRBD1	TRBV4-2	ASSPGDRVSSGANVLT
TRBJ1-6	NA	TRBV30	AWTRQGVSSYNSHLH
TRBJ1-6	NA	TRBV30	AWSAEVSPNSPLH
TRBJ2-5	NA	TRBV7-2	ASSLVLGTQY
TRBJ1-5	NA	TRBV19	ASSISRQSNQPQH
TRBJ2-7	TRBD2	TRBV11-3	ASSPGLAGGEQY
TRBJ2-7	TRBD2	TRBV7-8	ASSLATSGGQQY
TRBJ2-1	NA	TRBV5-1	ASSLAGSYNEQF
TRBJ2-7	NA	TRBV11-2	ASSSYQRNYEQY
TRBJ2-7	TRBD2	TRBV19	ASRGAGAVYEQY
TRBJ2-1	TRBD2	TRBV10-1	ASSETSGSSDNEQF
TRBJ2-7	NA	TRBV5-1	ASSSPYTGISSYEQY
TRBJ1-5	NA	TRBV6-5	ASSLWGGEKPQH
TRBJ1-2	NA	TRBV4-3	ASSQLPGGDPYGYT
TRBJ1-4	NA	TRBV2	ACADSYLATNEKLF
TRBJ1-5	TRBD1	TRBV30	AASSGQGAHQPQH
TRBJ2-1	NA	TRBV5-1	ASSLVGGSYNEQF
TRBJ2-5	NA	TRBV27	ASSSLTWGGETQY
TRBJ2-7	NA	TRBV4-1	ASSPLGSGSYEQY
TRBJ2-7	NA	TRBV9	ASSVGERYEQY
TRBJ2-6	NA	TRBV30	AKDSSGANVLT
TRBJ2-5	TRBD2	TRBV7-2	ASSLAQAGGQETQY
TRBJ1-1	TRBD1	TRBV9	ASSVAAGQGAEAF
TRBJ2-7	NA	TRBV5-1	ASSLEGGPYEQY
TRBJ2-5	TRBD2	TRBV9	ASSSGLAGSWETQY
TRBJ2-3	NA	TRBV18	ASSPPTGHTDTQY
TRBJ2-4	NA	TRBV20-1	SSQGGNIQY
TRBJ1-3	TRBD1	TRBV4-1	ASSQADRAGNTIY
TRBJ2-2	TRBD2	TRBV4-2	ASSQGLAGGNENTGELF
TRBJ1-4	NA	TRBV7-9	ASSLAGVPIPNEKLF
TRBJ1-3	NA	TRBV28	ASSLQGSRNTIY